This T cell receptor beta chain was sequenced in a study of cytomegalovirus exposure and HLA in healthy donors. Study-level points and caveats: As a later analysis showed, a missense DCLRE1C variant was linked to trimming of TCR beta V- and J-genes.

V gave up 0 bases and J gave up 8 bases, with 14 bases separating them. CDR3 length equals 14 residues. Germline V gene lookup returns CDR1 SGDLS and CDR2 YYNGEE. PCR employed 60 Vbeta and 13 Jbeta primers. Assay used: immunoSEQ multiplex PCR; TCRdb lists only in-frame clones, some missing. The sample comprises over 150,000 clones, about 75% of which are singletons, and under 1.5% rests with the top ten. Remarks on this clone: Its antigen is still unknown.

V is TRBV9 and J is TRBJ1-2, with a weak D call TRBD1 (5 bases). Sequenced: PBMCs. The sequence was collected from a man younger than 30 in good health and CMV-seronegative. Here the CDR3 reads CASSVGETVSGYTF. CDR3 bases: TGTGCCAGCAGCGTAGGAGAGACAGTATCCGGCTACACCTTC.